These T cell receptor beta chains were read from a single sample in a study of T cell responses to AZD1222 COVID-19 vaccine. Here immunoSEQ multiplex PCR was the method, and the copy in TCRdb shows in-frame clones only, minus some. This sample has about 120,000 clones; approximately 86% occur once, and the top ten carry roughly 2.4%. This specimen consisted of peripheral blood, obtained on day 0 of AZD1222 vaccination. These receptors were taken from an adult in good health. Both conserved end residues are trimmed from each CDR3. Each record gives: J gene, V gene, D gene, CDR3 protein. The D gene is left open where the match is weak.

j_call: TRBJ2-1
v_call: TRBV5-1
d_call: TRBD1
cdr3_aa: ASSFTGTGLINEQF

j_call: TRBJ2-7
v_call: TRBV10-2
d_call: NA
cdr3_aa: ASTPGYEQY

j_call: TRBJ2-3
v_call: TRBV6-5
d_call: NA
cdr3_aa: ASSRDRTDTQY

j_call: TRBJ1-5
v_call: TRBV5-1
d_call: TRBD1
cdr3_aa: ASSLGDSQPQH

j_call: TRBJ2-2
v_call: TRBV7-6
d_call: NA
cdr3_aa: ASSLARGGSTGELF

j_call: TRBJ1-3
v_call: TRBV5-4
d_call: NA
cdr3_aa: ASSLAPGESSGNTIY

j_call: TRBJ1-5
v_call: TRBV18
d_call: TRBD1
cdr3_aa: ASSPSGQGAGQPQH

j_call: TRBJ2-1
v_call: TRBV27
d_call: TRBD2
cdr3_aa: ASSFLAGGPNEQF

j_call: TRBJ2-3
v_call: TRBV13
d_call: TRBD2
cdr3_aa: ASSPGLAGADTQY

j_call: TRBJ1-2
v_call: TRBV9
d_call: NA
cdr3_aa: ASSVGDINYGYT

j_call: TRBJ1-5
v_call: TRBV28
d_call: NA
cdr3_aa: ASSSSVQH

j_call: TRBJ1-4
v_call: TRBV3-1/TRBV3-2
d_call: NA
cdr3_aa: ASSHGQMNEKLF

j_call: TRBJ2-7
v_call: TRBV20-1
d_call: NA
cdr3_aa: SAQWGEQY

j_call: TRBJ1-5
v_call: TRBV6-5
d_call: NA
cdr3_aa: ASSPGQSRNQPQH

j_call: TRBJ1-3
v_call: TRBV10-3
d_call: NA
cdr3_aa: AISESLTTSGNTIY

j_call: TRBJ2-7
v_call: TRBV11-2
d_call: NA
cdr3_aa: ASSLRGGAYEQY

j_call: TRBJ1-2
v_call: TRBV3-1/TRBV3-2
d_call: NA
cdr3_aa: ASSQVQNYGYT

j_call: TRBJ2-5
v_call: TRBV5-4
d_call: NA
cdr3_aa: ASSLQTGETQY